This TCR beta chain emerged from a study of cytotoxic CD8 clonotypes in ibrutinib-treated CLL. Sequencing used immunoSEQ multiplex PCR; TCRdb keeps in-frame clones, though not all of them. This table holds under 30,000 clones, 45% to 60% found once. Germline CDR1 reads SGHRS; CDR2 reads YFSETQ. This CDR3 region has 16 residues. V lost 0 bases and J 0 bases, leaving 9 bases between the germline ends. In this sample, this clone is medium-sized. The starting material was PBMCs, obtained before ibrutinib treatment. This receptor was identified in a human donor with chronic lymphocytic leukemia. The chain employs TRBV5-1 and TRBJ2-2; tentative D call: TRBD1 (5 bases). CDR3 sequence: CASSLVAGPNTGELFF. CDR3 nucleotide sequence: TGCGCCAGCAGCTTGGTAGCAGGGCCGAACACCGGGGAGCTGTTTTTT.